The T cell receptor (beta chain) described here comes from a study of T cells in tumors after PD-1 blockade. Study-wide background: Daily vismodegib 150 mg continued in a subset of anti-PD-1-treated patients. Peripheral blood samples averaged around 33,000 unique clonotypes and over 95,000 templates.

The germline CDR1 and CDR2 sequences are MDHEN and SYDVKM. V shed 5 bases, J shed 6 bases, and the junction held 5 bases outside the gene matches. The CDR3 is 15 residues long. Study-level findings and limits: Peripheral recruitment is suggested, as some novel exhausted tumor clones were in pre-treatment blood.

With respect to this clone: No antigen is known for it.

This table comes from immunoSEQ multiplex PCR, and its TCRdb copy is limited to in-frame clones, with some not included. The sample lists about 47,000 clones, just under 80% occurring once. Tumor or blood genomic DNA was sequenced, with inputs of about 550 ng to 6,004 ng. The genes are TRBV28 and TRBJ1-6; the match to TRBD1 covers 9 bases. The sample here was PBMCs, taken before anti-PD-1 treatment. The receptor was isolated from a human donor with basal cell carcinoma. The CDR3: CASSPPGQGNSPLHF. CDR3 coding DNA: TGTGCCAGCAGTCCACCGGGACAGGGTAATTCACCCCTCCACTTT.